This is a list of T cell receptor beta chains from one sample in a study of T cells after posttransplantation cyclophosphamide. Libraries were prepared by immunoSEQ multiplex PCR; TCRdb keeps only in-frame clonotypes and omits some of them. This sample carries about 32,000 clones, roughly 90% of them seen once, and the ten largest clones take under 15%. Input material: PBMCs. The receptors stem from a middle-aged woman with a blood cancer, CMV-positive, and with a related stem cell donor. The CDR3 runs from the conserved cysteine through the conserved F or W. Each record gives: CDR3 protein, clone size, J gene, V gene. The listing skips clone size in some rows; elsewhere it reads once, few, many or a size class.

CASSLPAGGVDTGELFF once TRBJ2-2 TRBV13
CASRLTGYTF - TRBJ1-2 TRBV14
CASSRQGQHTDTQYF - TRBJ2-3 TRBV7-9
CASSPVPALAGALYNEQFF once TRBJ2-1 TRBV18
CASSWASGTDTQYF few TRBJ2-3 TRBV6-5
CASSLEGGGGAWETQYF - TRBJ2-5 TRBV5-1
CASRGTGGYEQYF - - TRBV6-1
CASSEEQGASTGETQYF - TRBJ2-5 TRBV2
CASSLGQGAFYEQFF - TRBJ2-1 TRBV5-6
CASSAGLEGSGETQYF - TRBJ2-5 TRBV10-2
CASSFDSPQETQYF once TRBJ2-5 TRBV5-1
CASSQTDYPSTDTQYF - TRBJ2-3 TRBV4-1
CASSKNPQGGPPQYF - TRBJ2-5 TRBV5-4
CASRGVKDRGAFF - TRBJ1-1 TRBV6-5
CASSQRPTEAFF - TRBJ1-1 TRBV14
CASSIGTGTQPQHF - TRBJ1-5 TRBV19
CASSLQGQFPYEQYF - TRBJ2-7 TRBV27
CASSEVRDRGPEAFF - TRBJ1-1 TRBV2
CASSQVTGVYYEQYF once TRBJ2-7 TRBV4-1
CASSLGARVTEAFF - TRBJ1-1 TRBV5-4
CASSTGTGGEEKLFF - TRBJ1-4 TRBV6-5
CASHAVTGGDGYTF few TRBJ1-2 TRBV5-4
CASSPQQGEIGGYGYTF - TRBJ1-2 TRBV18
CASSYEGPGELFF - TRBJ2-2 TRBV6-6
CASSPRGGELFF - TRBJ2-2 TRBV11-2
CASRLTGGRYNEQFF - TRBJ2-1 TRBV5-4
CASSQDGGGAYNEQFF - TRBJ2-1 TRBV4-1